The clone carrying this T cell receptor beta chain has ten or more counts. Antigen: not known. For TCR, cDNA came from 5'RACE template switching, which added a universal primer site and UMIs. TCRdb ran MiXCR on the 5' RACE reads and lists one entry per CDR3 protein. In the table there are some 250,000 distinct CDR3 sequences, 3.6% of which are singletons. The CDR3 totals 14 residues. Trimming stripped 6 bases from V and 2 bases from J, with 10 bases between. Germline CDR1 MNHNS, CDR2 SASEGT. This sample is drawn from a study of T cells after yellow fever vaccination. General study findings and limits: In post-booster samples, most primary-vaccination clones reappeared (roughly 96% CD4, roughly 88% CD8).

The input for sequencing was PBMCs, taken 15 days after the yellow fever booster vaccination. The genes are TRBV6-1 and TRBJ2-2, with D uncertain. The TCR was taken from a man between 18 and 29 years old who received the YFV17D yellow fever vaccine. CDR3 residues: CASRLVFNTGELFF. The CDR3 DNA reads TGTGCCAGCAGGCTCGTCTTCAACACCGGGGAGCTGTTTTTT.